Below, 22 T cell receptor beta chains from the same sample are listed, as sequenced in a study of shared clonotypes between healthy human individuals. Produced via immunoSEQ multiplex PCR; TCRdb's table is partial and in-frame only. The table includes 1.6 million or so clones, roughly 96% detected once. Sample: naive CD4+ T cells sorted from blood. Documented subset: CD45RA+ positively selected. The source is a man aged 25 to 40 in good health.

This clone was counted once. V gene TRBV7-8 combines with J gene TRBJ2-2; TRBD2 matches at 9 bases. CDR1 and CDR2 from the germline V gene are SGHVS and FQNEAQ. This CDR3 has 15 residues. The J segment lost 3 bases and the V segment lost 4 bases, leaving 3 bases of the junction unmatched. DNA for the CDR3: TGTGCCAGCAGCTCGCGGGAGGGCCACACCGGGGAGCTGTTTTTT. Amino acid sequence: CASSSREGHTGELFF. The full variable domain, with the rest looked up from reference TRBV7-8 and TRBJ2-2, is GAGVSQSPRYKVAKRGQDVALRCDPISGHVSLFWYQQALGQGPEFLTYFQNEAQLDKSGLPSDRFFAERPEGSVSTLKIQRTQQEDSAVYLCASSSREGHTGELFFGEGSRLTVL.

The genes are TRBV2 and TRBJ1-1; D not resolved. Deletions cut 2 bases from V and 9 bases from J, with 7 bases between. Germline CDR1 is SNHLY and CDR2 is FYNNEI. This CDR3 has 11 amino acids. Written as DNA, the CDR3 is TGTGCCAGCAGTGAAAGGGTCCAAGCTTTCTTT. This translates into CASSERVQAFF.

This clone was found once. The rearrangement joins TRBV27 to TRBJ1-1, with no clear D. The germline V gene encodes CDR1 MNHEY and CDR2 SMNVEV (reference sequence). V was cut by 1 base and J by 4 bases, with 16 bases left in between. The CDR3 consists of 16 residues. The CDR3: CASSLWLGGLGTEAFF. The CDR3 coding sequence is TGTGCCAGCAGTTTATGGTTGGGAGGGCTGGGCACTGAAGCTTTCTTT.

The V gene is TRBV5-6, the J gene TRBJ2-1; TRBD2 aligns across 11 bases. Germline V gene lookup returns CDR1 SGHDT and CDR2 YYEEEE. With 4 bases clipped from V and 8 bases from J, the junction kept 11 bases outside the gene matches. This CDR3 has 16 residues. CDR3 nucleotides: TGTGCCAGCAGCCCCGGACTAGCGGGTTCGGACTATGAGCAGTTCTTC. The encoded protein is CASSPGLAGSDYEQFF.

The rearrangement joins TRBV18 to TRBJ1-3, with D unresolved. Germline V gives CDR1 KGHSH, CDR2 LQKENI. This CDR3 comprises 12 residues. Between the trimmed V and J ends, which lost 2 bases and 6 bases, there was a span of 5 bases. CDR3 in amino acids: CASSPEANTIYF. CDR3 nucleotide sequence: TGTGCCAGCTCACCAGAAGCAAACACCATATATTTT.

The V and J genes are TRBV28 and TRBJ2-5; no clear D. V dropped 5 bases and J dropped 1 base, with 11 bases sitting between them. Germline assignment: CDR1 MDHEN and CDR2 SYDVKM. The CDR3 has 14 amino acids. As DNA, the CDR3 is TGTGCCAGCAGTGCCCGTGGACCCCAAGAGACCCAGTACTTC. Its protein product is CASSARGPQETQYF.

This chain joins TRBV2 and TRBJ2-5; D could derive from TRBD1 or TRBD2 (5 bases each). CDR1 and CDR2 from the germline V gene are SNHLY and FYNNEI. The CDR3 is made up of 13 amino acids. The V gene lost 6 bases and the J gene lost 2 bases, with 10 bases spanning the gap. The CDR3 sequence is CASSWDQQETQYF. Here the CDR3 DNA reads TGTGCCAGCAGCTGGGACCAACAAGAGACCCAGTACTTC.

The chain joins TRBV5-1 to TRBJ2-5; a weak D match, TRBD2 (7 bases). V lost 0 bases and J lost 5, with 11 bases in between. Germline CDR1 reads SGHRS; CDR2 reads YFSETQ. The CDR3 spans 14 residues. CDR3 nucleotides: TGCGCCAGCAGCTTGGGCGGGGGCGCCGAGACCCAGTACTTC. As protein: CASSLGGGAETQYF.

The chain couples TRBV9 to TRBJ1-3; TRBD1 is a possible D gene (5 bases). V lost 6 bases to trimming and J lost 0 bases, with 13 bases between them. Germline lookup yields CDR1 SGDLS and CDR2 YYNGEE. This CDR3 region has 15 residues. The CDR3 coding sequence is TGTGCCAGCACCATGGGGCGGTCCTCTGGAAACACCATATATTTT. Protein: CASTMGRSSGNTIYF.

The chain joins TRBV10-1 to TRBJ2-1; D assignment may be TRBD1 or TRBD2 (5 bases each). The germline gives CDR1 WNHNN, CDR2 SYGVQD (reference sequence). V lost 4 bases, J lost 8 bases, and 15 bases lay in between. The CDR3 is made up of 14 amino acids. CDR3 in DNA: TGCGCCAGCAGTGTCACTCAGGGAGTCGATGAGCAGTTCTTC. Protein product: CASSVTQGVDEQFF.

CDR3 DNA sequence: TGTGCCAGCAGCTTGTTGGGACTAGCGGGAATCACAGATACGCAGTATTTT. This gives the protein CASSLLGLAGITDTQYF. The chain couples TRBV5-8 to TRBJ2-3; 13 bases line up with TRBD2. Germline loops: CDR1 SGHTS, CDR2 YDEGEE. Trimming removed 1 base from V and 2 bases from J; junction bases left unmatched: 4. The CDR3 totals 17 residues. Filled out from reference TRBV5-8 and TRBJ2-3, the complete variable domain reads EAGVTQSPTHLIKTRGQQATLRCSPISGHTSVYWYQQALGLGLQFLLWYDEGEERNRGNFPPRFSGRQFPNYSSELNVNALELEDSALYLCASSLLGLAGITDTQYFGPGTRLTVL.

The genes are TRBV10-3 and TRBJ2-2; D possibly corresponds to TRBD2 (6 bases). There are 22 residues in the CDR3. Looked up from germline, CDR1 is ENHRY and CDR2 is SYGVKD. Trimming stripped 2 bases from V and 1 base from J, with 29 bases between. Here the CDR3 reads CAISELSGRKKPGLLNTGELFF. CDR3 DNA: TGTGCCATCAGTGAGCTTTCGGGACGAAAGAAACCGGGACTCCTGAACACCGGGGAGCTGTTTTTT.

J is TRBJ2-4 and V is TRBV7-2, with a weak D call TRBD1 (6 bases). The CDR3 runs to 15 residues. Deletions cut 5 bases from V and 11 bases from J, with 22 bases between. In germline, CDR1 is SGHTA, CDR2 FQGNSA. In nucleotides, the CDR3 is TGTGCCAGCAGCCCCGACAGGAGGCCACTTGTCCTTCAGTACTTC. Its protein is CASSPDRRPLVLQYF.

The chain is built from TRBV5-1 and TRBJ2-3, with 7 bases identical to TRBD2. The germline gives CDR1 SGHRS, CDR2 YFSETQ. Trimming removed 4 bases from V and 3 bases from J; junction bases left unmatched: 14. This CDR3 has 17 amino acids. The CDR3, as DNA: TGCGCCAGCAGCCGGGGGGTCGGACCCCTAAATACAGATACGCAGTATTTT. It yields the protein CASSRGVGPLNTDTQYF.

The chain couples TRBV2 to TRBJ1-4; D remains unclear. Trimming removed 9 bases from V and 4 bases from J, with 12 bases in between. The CDR3 covers 13 residues. Per germline, CDR1 SNHLY and CDR2 FYNNEI. The CDR3 DNA is TGTGCCAGATCCGGACGCTATAATGAAAAACTGTTTTTT. It codes for CARSGRYNEKLFF.

The V call is TRBV5-4, the J call TRBJ1-1; D possibly corresponds to TRBD1 (5 bases). The ends were cut back, 6 bases at V and 7 bases at J, with 16 bases in the middle. Germline CDR1 SGHNT, CDR2 YYREEE (reference sequence). This CDR3 has 13 residues. The CDR3 region is CASNGGSFSEAFF. CDR3 nucleotides: TGTGCCAGCAACGGGGGGAGTTTTAGTGAAGCTTTCTTT.

The chain's CDR3 is CASSLGTQYYGYTF. The CDR3, as DNA: TGCGCCAGCAGCTTGGGTACGCAGTACTATGGCTACACCTTC. The chain combines TRBV5-1 with TRBJ1-2; D unclear. V was trimmed by 0 bases and J by 3 bases, leaving 9 bases between them. The germline V gene has CDR1 SGHRS and CDR2 YFSETQ. The CDR3 totals 14 residues.

V usage is TRBV11-2 and J usage is TRBJ2-3; D gene ambiguous. The CDR3 runs to 16 residues. V lost 1 base and J 4 bases, leaving 15 bases between the germline ends. Looked up from germline, CDR1 is SGHAT and CDR2 is FQNNGV. The CDR3 region has the DNA TGTGCCAGCAGCTTAGGTGTGACACGGACGGCAGATACGCAGTATTTT. Protein: CASSLGVTRTADTQYF.

This clone occurred once. The rearrangement joins TRBV7-8 to TRBJ2-7; D call uncertain. Trimming stripped 8 bases from V and 6 bases from J, with 14 bases between. The CDR3 length is 12 residues. Germline V gene sequence: CDR1 SGHVS, CDR2 FQNEAQ. The CDR3 DNA sequence: TGTGCCAGCTACTTCCTGCCTGGCGAGCAGTACTTC. It codes for CASYFLPGEQYF.

This chain joins TRBV4-1 and TRBJ2-1, with D possibly TRBD2 on 6 matching bases. CDR1 is MGHRA and CDR2 is YSYEKL in the germline V gene. Between the trimmed V and J ends, which lost 1 base and 2 bases, there was a span of 15 bases. This CDR3 has 17 residues. The CDR3 region has the DNA TGCGCCAGCAGCCAAGTAGCGGCAGGGATCACCTACAATGAGCAGTTCTTC. It translates to CASSQVAAGITYNEQFF.

This chain joins TRBV2 and TRBJ1-1; TRBD1 aligns across 7 bases. Germline trimming cut 7 bases from V and 5 bases from J; bases unmatched to any gene: 10. CDR3 length: 14 residues. From germline, CDR1 is SNHLY and CDR2 FYNNEI. CDR3 sequence: CASKIRQGETEAFF. CDR3 nucleotides: TGTGCCAGCAAGATACGACAGGGCGAGACTGAAGCTTTCTTT. Complete variable domain (other parts from reference TRBV2 and TRBJ1-1): EPEVTQTPSHQVTQMGQEVILRCVPISNHLYFYWYRQILGQKVEFLVSFYNNEISEKSEIFDDQFSVERPDGSNFTLKIRSTKLEDSAMYFCASKIRQGETEAFFGQGTRLTVV.

The chain uses TRBV5-3 and TRBJ1-4; D gene unclear. TRBV5-3 counts as an open reading frame of uncertain function. Between the trimmed V and J ends, which lost 0 bases and 0 bases, there was a span of 21 bases. This CDR3 has 20 residues. Here the CDR3 reads CARSLVGRKRSWATNEKLFF. CDR3 DNA sequence: TGTGCCAGAAGCTTGGTTGGCAGGAAAAGGTCTTGGGCAACTAATGAAAAACTGTTTTTT.